The sequence of this TCR beta chain was determined in a study of control samples from healthy donors and cancer patients. The V and J ends lost 5 bases and 6 bases, in that order; junction bases with no gene match: 13. The CDR3 consists of 16 residues. Germline-derived CDR1 and CDR2 are SGHNT and YENEEA. The data were produced by immunoSEQ multiplex PCR, yet TCRdb's version contains in-frame clones alone and is incomplete. Found here are 2,900 or so clones, 65% to 85% of them singletons; the top ten hold approximately 30%. Sequences were obtained from formalin-fixed, paraffin-embedded tissue. This TCR came from a male donor with melanoma. The V gene is TRBV11-3, the J gene TRBJ2-1, with TRBD2 matching over 7 bases. The CDR3 nucleotides read TGTGCCAGCAGCACGGTGGCTAGCGGCACCCTCAATGAGCAGTTCTTC. It specifies CASSTVASGTLNEQFF. Looking up the rest from reference TRBV11-3 and TRBJ2-1 gives the full variable domain: EAGVVQSPRYKIIEKKQPVAFWCNPISGHNTLYWYLQNLGQGPELLIRYENEEAVDDSQLPKDRFSAERLKGVDSTLKIQPAELGDSAVYLCASSTVASGTLNEQFFGPGTRLTVL.